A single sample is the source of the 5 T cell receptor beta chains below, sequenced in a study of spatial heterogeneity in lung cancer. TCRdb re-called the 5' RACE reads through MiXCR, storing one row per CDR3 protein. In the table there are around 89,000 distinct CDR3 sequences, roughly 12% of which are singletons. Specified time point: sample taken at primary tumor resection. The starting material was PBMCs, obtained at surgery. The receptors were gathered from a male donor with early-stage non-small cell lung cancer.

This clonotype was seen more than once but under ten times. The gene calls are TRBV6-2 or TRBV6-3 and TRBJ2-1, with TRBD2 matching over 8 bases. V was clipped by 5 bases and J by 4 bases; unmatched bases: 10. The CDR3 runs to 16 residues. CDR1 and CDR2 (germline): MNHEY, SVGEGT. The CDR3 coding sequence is TGTGCCAGCAGTCCCGGGGGGGTTCATGCTTACAATGAGCAGTTCTTC. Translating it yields CASSPGGVHAYNEQFF.

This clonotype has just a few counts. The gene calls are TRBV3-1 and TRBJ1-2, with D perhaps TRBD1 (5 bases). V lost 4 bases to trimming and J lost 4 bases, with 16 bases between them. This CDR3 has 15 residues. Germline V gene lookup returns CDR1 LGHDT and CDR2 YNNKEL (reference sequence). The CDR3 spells CASSRNQQDTYGYTF. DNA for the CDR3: TGTGCCAGCAGCCGGAACCAACAGGATACCTATGGCTACACCTTC.

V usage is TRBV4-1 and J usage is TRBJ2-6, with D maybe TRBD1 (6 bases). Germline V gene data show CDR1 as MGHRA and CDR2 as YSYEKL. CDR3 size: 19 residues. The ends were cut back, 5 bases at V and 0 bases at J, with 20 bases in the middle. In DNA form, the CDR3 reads TGCGCCAGCAGCTACCGGGACATCCGCCCTAGCTCTGGGGCCAACGTCCTGACTTTC. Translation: CASSYRDIRPSSGANVLTF.

Here the CDR3 DNA reads TGTGCCAGCAGTCGACAGGGATTCACTGAAGCTTTCTTT. Amino acids: CASSRQGFTEAFF. The chain joins TRBV12-3 or TRBV12-4 to TRBJ1-1; 7 bases agree with TRBD1. The CDR3 has 13 residues. V was clipped by 5 bases and J by 4 bases; unmatched bases: 4.

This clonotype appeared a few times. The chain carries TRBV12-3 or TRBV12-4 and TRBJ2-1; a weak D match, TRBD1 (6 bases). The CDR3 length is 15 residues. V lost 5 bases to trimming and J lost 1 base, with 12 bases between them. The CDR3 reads CASSPGHRSYNEQFF. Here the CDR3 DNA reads TGTGCCAGCAGTCCGGGACATCGGTCCTACAATGAGCAGTTCTTC.